This T cell receptor beta chain is from a study of T cell changes during pregnancy in multiple sclerosis. Assay: immunoSEQ multiplex PCR; the TCRdb copy retains only in-frame clones and omits some. Of 39,000 or so clones in the sample, less than 95% are singletons; the top ten hold more than 8.5%. V lost 2 bases to trimming and J lost 7 bases; unmatched junction nucleotides: 14. The CDR3 extends over 17 amino acids. Germline values: CDR1 LNHDA, CDR2 SQIVND (reference sequence). The chain combines TRBV19 with TRBJ2-1, with 7 positions matching TRBD1. This material consisted of CD8+ T cells from peripheral blood mononuclear cells, taken in the first trimester of pregnancy. This TCR was recovered from a female donor with multiple sclerosis, enrolled in a pregnancy study. Here the CDR3 DNA reads TGTGCCAGTAGTATAATCCACTCCGGGACAGATATAAATGAGCAGTTCTTC. The encoded protein is CASSIIHSGTDINEQFF.